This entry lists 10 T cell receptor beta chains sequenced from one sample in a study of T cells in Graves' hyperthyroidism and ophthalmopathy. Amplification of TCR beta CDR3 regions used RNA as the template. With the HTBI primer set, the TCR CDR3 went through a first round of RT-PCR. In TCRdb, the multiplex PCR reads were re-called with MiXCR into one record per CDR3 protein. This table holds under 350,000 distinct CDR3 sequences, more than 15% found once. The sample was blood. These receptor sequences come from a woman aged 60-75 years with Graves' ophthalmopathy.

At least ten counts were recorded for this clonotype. For the CDR3, the DNA is TGTGCCAGCAGCTATACAGGCCTTAGCACAGATACGCAGTATTTT. Translated, it gives CASSYTGLSTDTQYF. This chain uses TRBV6-2 or TRBV6-3 with TRBJ2-3, with D possibly being TRBD1 (5 bases). Per germline, CDR1 MNHEY and CDR2 SVGEGT. The CDR3 covers 15 residues. Between the trimmed V and J ends, which lost 6 bases and 0 bases, there was a span of 13 bases.

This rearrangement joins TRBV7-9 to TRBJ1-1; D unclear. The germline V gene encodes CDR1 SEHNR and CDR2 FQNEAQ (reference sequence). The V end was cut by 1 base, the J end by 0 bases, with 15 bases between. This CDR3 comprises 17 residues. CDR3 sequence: CASSLVWVGPLNTEAFF. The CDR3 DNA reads TGTGCCAGCAGCTTAGTTTGGGTTGGTCCGTTGAACACTGAAGCTTTCTTT.

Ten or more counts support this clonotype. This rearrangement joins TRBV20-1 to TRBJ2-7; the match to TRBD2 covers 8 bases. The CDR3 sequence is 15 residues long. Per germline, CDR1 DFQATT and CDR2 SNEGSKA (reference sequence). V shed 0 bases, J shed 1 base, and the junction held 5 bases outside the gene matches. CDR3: CSARDPGGGSYEQYF. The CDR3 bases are TGCAGTGCTAGAGATCCCGGGGGGGGGTCCTACGAGCAGTACTTC.

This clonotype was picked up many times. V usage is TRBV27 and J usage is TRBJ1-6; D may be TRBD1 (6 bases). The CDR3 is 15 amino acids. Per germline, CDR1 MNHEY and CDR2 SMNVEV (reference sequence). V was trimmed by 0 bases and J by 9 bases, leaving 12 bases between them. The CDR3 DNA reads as TGTGCCAGCAGTTTATCGACAGGAGTCGGTTCACCCCTCCACTTT. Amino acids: CASSLSTGVGSPLHF.

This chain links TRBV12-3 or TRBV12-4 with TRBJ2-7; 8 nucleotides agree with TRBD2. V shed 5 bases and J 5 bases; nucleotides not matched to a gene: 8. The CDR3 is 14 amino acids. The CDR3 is CASSLWTSYHEQYF. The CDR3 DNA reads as TGTGCCAGCAGTCTCTGGACTAGCTATCACGAGCAGTACTTC.

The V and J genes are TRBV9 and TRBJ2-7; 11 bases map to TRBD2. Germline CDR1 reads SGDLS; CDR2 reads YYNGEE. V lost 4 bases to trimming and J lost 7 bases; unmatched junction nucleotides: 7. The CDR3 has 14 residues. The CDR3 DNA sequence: TGTGCCAGCAGCCATGGGACTAGCGGTGTGGAGCAGTACTTC. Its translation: CASSHGTSGVEQYF.

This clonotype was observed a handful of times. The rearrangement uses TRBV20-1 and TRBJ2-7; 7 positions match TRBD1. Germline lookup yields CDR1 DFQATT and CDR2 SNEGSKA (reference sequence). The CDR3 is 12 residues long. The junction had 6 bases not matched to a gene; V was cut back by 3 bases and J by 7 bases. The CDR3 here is CSARGRGLEQYF. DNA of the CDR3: TGCAGTGCTAGGGGCAGGGGGTTGGAGCAGTACTTC.

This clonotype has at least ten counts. The DNA for the CDR3 is TGTGCCAGCACCCTATCCGGGATGAACACTGAAGCTTTCTTT. This translates into CASTLSGMNTEAFF. The chain is built from TRBV3-1 and TRBJ1-1; D is unresolved. Germline loops: CDR1 LGHDT, CDR2 YNNKEL (reference sequence). The CDR3 is 14 amino acids. V was pared by 7 bases and J by 0 bases, with 12 bases between.

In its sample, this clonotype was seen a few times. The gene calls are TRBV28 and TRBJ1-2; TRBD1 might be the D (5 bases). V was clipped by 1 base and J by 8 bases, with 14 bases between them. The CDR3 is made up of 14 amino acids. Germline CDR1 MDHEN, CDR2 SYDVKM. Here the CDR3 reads CASSLLGREIGYTF. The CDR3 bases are TGTGCCAGCAGTTTATTGGGCAGGGAGATAGGCTACACCTTC.

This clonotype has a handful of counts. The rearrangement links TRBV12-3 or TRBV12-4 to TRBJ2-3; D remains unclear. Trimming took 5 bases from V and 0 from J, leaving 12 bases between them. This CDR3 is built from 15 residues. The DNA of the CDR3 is TGTGCCAGCAGTCCACGACACACAAGCACAGATACGCAGTATTTT. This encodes CASSPRHTSTDTQYF.